This T cell receptor beta chain was identified in a study of cytomegalovirus exposure and HLA in healthy donors. Study-level results: A later analysis reportedly found that, within productive TCRs, an Asian-associated ancestry cluster had fewer N-insertions than the mean observed across the approximately 670 donors. In vitro testing confirmed a few CMV-associated chains as specific for CMV antigens. Across donors, most TCRs were seen rarely, yet some public ones were widespread.

With regard to this clone: Its antigen is currently unknown.

It was with 60 Vbeta and 13 Jbeta primers that the PCR ran. TCRdb's table, derived via immunoSEQ multiplex PCR, lists solely in-frame clones and lacks some. The sample lists under 200,000 clones, approximately 80% seen once, with roughly 2.6% in the top ten. V dropped 8 bases and J dropped 3; count of bases not matched to a gene: 10. The CDR3 runs to 14 residues. Germline-derived CDR1 and CDR2 are GTSNPN and SVGIG (reference sequence). This chain connects TRBV30 to TRBJ2-1, with 7 bases aligning to TRBD2. This receptor was taken from a woman between 35 and 50 years old in good health and CMV-seropositive. Sequenced material: PBMCs. This CDR3 is CAADLAANYNEQFF. The CDR3 bases are TGTGCCGCAGACCTAGCGGCTAACTACAATGAGCAGTTCTTC.